This T cell receptor beta chain is from a study of T-cell memory formation after mild COVID-19. This CDR3 is built from 13 residues. Germline CDR1 reads GTSNPN; CDR2 reads SVGIG (reference sequence). V shed 5 bases, J shed 5 bases, and the junction held 7 bases outside the gene matches. Study-wide findings and caveats: Prior to infection, memory already included some responding clones, suggesting cross-reactive memory joined. Later expanders leaned CD4+, whereas day 15 to 85 contracting clones were balanced CD4/CD8.

5'RACE primed at constant segments yielded TCR alpha and TCR beta cDNA libraries bearing sample barcodes and UMIs. TCRdb ran MiXCR on the 5' RACE reads and lists one entry per CDR3 protein. The table shows over 250,000 distinct CDR3 sequences, with about a sixth occurring only once. Comments on this clonotype: Antigen specificity is unknown.

This receptor was obtained from a man aged 18 to 30 who had mild COVID-19 (a few samples of this study predate the infection). Cell type and time point are not known. Sequencing was done on a sample of PBMCs or a T cell subset sorted from them (not recorded which). This chain uses TRBV30 with TRBJ1-1; 8 nucleotides agree with TRBD1. The CDR3 protein is CAWGDRGLTEAFF. Written as DNA, the CDR3 is TGTGCCTGGGGAGACAGGGGATTGACTGAAGCTTTCTTT.